Following are 9 T cell receptor beta chains from one sample sequenced in a study of cytomegalovirus exposure and HLA in healthy donors. Researchers ran the PCR with 60 Vbeta and 13 Jbeta primers. TCRdb keeps only in-frame clones here, not all; method: immunoSEQ multiplex PCR. This table has over 100,000 clones, approximately 74% appearing once. Sequencing was performed on PBMCs. The receptors stem from a male donor in good health and CMV-seronegative.

The genes are TRBV11-2 and TRBJ2-5; D uncertain. Between the trimmed V and J ends, which lost 0 bases and 4 bases, there was a span of 12 bases. Germline-derived CDR1 and CDR2 are SGHAT and FQNNGV. The CDR3 loop spans 15 amino acids. The CDR3 coding sequence is TGTGCCAGCAGCTTAGAAGCTAGGTTCGGAGAGACCCAGTACTTC. The encoded protein is CASSLEARFGETQYF.

This clone was counted once. The chain has TRBV4-2 and TRBJ2-7; possible D gene TRBD2, 5 bases. The CDR3 has 17 amino acids. Germline V gives CDR1 LGHNA, CDR2 YNFKEQ. V was pared by 0 bases and J by 0 bases, with 15 bases between. The CDR3 DNA follows: TGTGCCAGCAGCCAAGATACCCAGACACGGGGCTCCTACGAGCAGTACTTC. Encoded protein: CASSQDTQTRGSYEQYF.

This chain links TRBV19 with TRBJ1-5; perhaps TRBD1 as D (6 bases). Germline V gene sequence: CDR1 LNHDA, CDR2 SQIVND (reference sequence). The CDR3 is 16 amino acids. V lost 2 bases and J lost 3, with 14 bases in between. The CDR3 sequence: CASSIRGQIPNQPQHF. In nucleotides, the CDR3 is TGTGCCAGTAGTATAAGAGGACAGATCCCCAATCAGCCCCAGCATTTT.

This clone was recorded once. V usage is TRBV5-1 and J usage is TRBJ2-1, with D possibly matching TRBD2 (6 bases). Germline V gives CDR1 SGHRS, CDR2 YFSETQ. V lost 0 bases and J 0 bases, leaving 22 bases between the germline ends. The CDR3 runs to 20 residues. CDR3 sequence (DNA): TGCGCCAGCAGCTTGGATAAGGGTCCGGGACTTAGAAGCTCCTACAATGAGCAGTTCTTC. Protein: CASSLDKGPGLRSSYNEQFF. Drawing the rest from reference TRBV5-1 and TRBJ2-1, the complete variable domain is KAGVTQTPRYLIKTRGQQVTLSCSPISGHRSVSWYQQTPGQGLQFLFEYFSETQRNKGNFPGRFSGRQFSNSRSEMNVSTLELGDSALYLCASSLDKGPGLRSSYNEQFFGPGTRLTVL.

This rearrangement joins TRBV14 to TRBJ2-3; D is possibly TRBD2 (6 bases). Per the germline V gene, CDR1 is SGHDN and CDR2 is FVKESK. The CDR3 loop spans 14 amino acids. V was pared by 1 base and J by 12 bases, with 17 bases between. CDR3 nucleotide sequence: TGTGCCAGCAGCCAAGTGTTGACTAGTAAGGCACAGTATTTT. Amino acids: CASSQVLTSKAQYF.

The CDR3 DNA is TGTGCCAGCAGCTGGGGGTGGACTAGTACGAATGAGCAGTTCTTC. This codes for CASSWGWTSTNEQFF. This chain links TRBV5-4 with TRBJ2-1; 7 bases are shared with TRBD2. V shed 3 bases, J shed 7 bases, and the junction held 10 bases outside the gene matches. CDR1 is SGHNT, CDR2 YYREEE, per germline (reference sequence). This CDR3 region has 15 residues.

The J gene is TRBJ2-1, the V gene TRBV7-8; 9 bases match TRBD2. Trimming removed 5 bases from V and 8 bases from J; junction bases left unmatched: 10. The CDR3 loop spans 15 amino acids. From germline, CDR1 is SGHVS and CDR2 FQNEAQ. The CDR3 is CASSLRGGRADEQFF. CDR3 in DNA: TGTGCCAGCAGCCTTCGGGGCGGGAGGGCGGATGAGCAGTTCTTC.

This chain links TRBV18 with TRBJ2-5; D gene ambiguous. This CDR3 region has 11 residues. Germline CDR1 is KGHSH and CDR2 is LQKENI. The V gene lost 4 bases and the J gene lost 3 bases, with 3 bases spanning the gap. Written as DNA, the CDR3 is TGTGCCAGCTCACGTAAAGAGACCCAGTACTTC. The encoded protein is CASSRKETQYF.

The chain uses TRBV6-1 and TRBJ2-7; 10 nucleotides line up with TRBD2. V was clipped by 6 bases and J by 1 base; unmatched bases: 6. The CDR3 is 15 residues long. The germline CDR1 and CDR2 sequences are MNHNS and SASEGT. In DNA form, the CDR3 reads TGTGCCAGCAGCGCCCTAGCGGGAGCTTCCTACGAGCAGTACTTC. Amino acids: CASSALAGASYEQYF.